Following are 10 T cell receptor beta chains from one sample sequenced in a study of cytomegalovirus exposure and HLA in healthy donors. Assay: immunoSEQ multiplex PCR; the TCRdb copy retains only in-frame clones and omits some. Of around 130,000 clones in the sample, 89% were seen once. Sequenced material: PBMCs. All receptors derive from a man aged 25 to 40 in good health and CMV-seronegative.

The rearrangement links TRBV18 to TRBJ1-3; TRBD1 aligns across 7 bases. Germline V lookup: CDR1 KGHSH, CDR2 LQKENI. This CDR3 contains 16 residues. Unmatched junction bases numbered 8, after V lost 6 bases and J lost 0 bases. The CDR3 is CASSPGQTSSGNTIYF. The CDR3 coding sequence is TGTGCCAGCTCCCCGGGACAGACGAGCTCTGGAAACACCATATATTTT.

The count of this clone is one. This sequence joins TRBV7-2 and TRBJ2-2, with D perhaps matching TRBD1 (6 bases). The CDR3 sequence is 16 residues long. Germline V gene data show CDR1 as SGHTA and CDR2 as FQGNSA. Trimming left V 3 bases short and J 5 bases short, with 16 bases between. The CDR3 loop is CASSFVGAQGTGELFF. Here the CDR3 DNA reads TGTGCCAGCAGCTTCGTAGGAGCCCAGGGGACCGGGGAGCTGTTTTTT.

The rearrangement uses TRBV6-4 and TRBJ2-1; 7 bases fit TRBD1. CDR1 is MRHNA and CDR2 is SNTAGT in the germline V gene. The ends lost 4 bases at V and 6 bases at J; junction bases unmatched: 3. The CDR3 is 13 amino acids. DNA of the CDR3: TGTGCCAGCAGTGGGAGACAGGGCAATGAGCAGTTCTTC. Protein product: CASSGRQGNEQFF.

CDR3 loop: CASSQITGYGYTF. The CDR3 bases are TGTGCCAGCAGCCAAATCACAGGGTATGGCTACACCTTC. The rearrangement joins TRBV13 to TRBJ1-2, with D perhaps matching TRBD1 (6 bases). Germline CDR1 and CDR2: PRHDT and FYEKMQ (reference sequence). Trimming stripped 5 bases from V and 5 bases from J, with 12 bases between. The CDR3 length is 13 residues.

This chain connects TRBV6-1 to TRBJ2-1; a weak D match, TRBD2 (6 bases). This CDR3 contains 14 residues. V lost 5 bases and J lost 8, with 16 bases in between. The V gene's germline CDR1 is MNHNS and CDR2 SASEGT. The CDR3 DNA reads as TGTGCCAGCAGTTGGGGGGTGTTTAGCCATGAGCAGTTCTTC. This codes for CASSWGVFSHEQFF.

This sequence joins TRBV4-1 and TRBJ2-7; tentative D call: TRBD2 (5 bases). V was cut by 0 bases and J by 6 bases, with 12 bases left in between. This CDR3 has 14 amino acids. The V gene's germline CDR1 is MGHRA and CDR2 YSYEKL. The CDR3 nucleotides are TGCGCCAGCAGCCAAGAAAAGGGAGCGCTCGAGCAGTACTTC. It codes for CASSQEKGALEQYF.

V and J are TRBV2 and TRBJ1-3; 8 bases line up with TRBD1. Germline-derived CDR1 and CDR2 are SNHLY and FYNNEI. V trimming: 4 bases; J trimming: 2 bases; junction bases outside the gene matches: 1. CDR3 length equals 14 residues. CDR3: CASSGTGTGNTIYF. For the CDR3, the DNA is TGTGCCAGCAGTGGGACAGGGACTGGAAACACCATATATTTT.

Here the CDR3 DNA reads TGTGCCAGCAGCCCCTCACAGGGTAAGGGATATGGCTACACCTTC. It translates to CASSPSQGKGYGYTF. The rearrangement links TRBV5-4 to TRBJ1-2; tentative D call: TRBD1 (6 bases). The V end lost 4 bases, the J end lost 5 bases, and 18 bases lay between the germline ends. Germline V gives CDR1 SGHNT, CDR2 YYREEE (reference sequence). The CDR3 runs to 15 residues.

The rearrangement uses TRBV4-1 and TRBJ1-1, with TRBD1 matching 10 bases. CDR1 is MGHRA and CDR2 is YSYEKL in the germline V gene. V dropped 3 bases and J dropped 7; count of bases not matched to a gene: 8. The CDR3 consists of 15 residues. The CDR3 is CASSQLTGGPFEAFF. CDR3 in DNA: TGCGCCAGCAGCCAGCTGACAGGGGGCCCTTTTGAAGCTTTCTTT.

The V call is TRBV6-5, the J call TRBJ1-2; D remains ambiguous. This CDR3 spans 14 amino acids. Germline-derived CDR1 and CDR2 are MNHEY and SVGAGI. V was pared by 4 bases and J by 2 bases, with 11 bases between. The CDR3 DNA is TGTGCCAGCAGTTTGGGCAGCATGAACTATGGCTACACCTTC. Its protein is CASSLGSMNYGYTF.